The 13 T cell receptor beta chains presented below share a single source sample, sequenced in a study of T cell repertoires in cytomegalovirus infection. Each CDR3 protein is one row after TCRdb ran MiXCR on the reads. The table includes approximately 140,000 distinct CDR3 sequences, roughly 6.5% detected once. The sequencing sample was made of PBMCs. The receptor source for this set is a human donor in good health (CMV status not recorded). Some clones in this sample may be carry-over from other donors' samples.

CDR3 sequence (DNA): TGCGCCAGCAGCCTAGCTGGGGAGTCCACAGATACGCAGTATTTT. Translation gives CASSLAGESTDTQYF. This sequence joins TRBV5-1 and TRBJ2-3, with D perhaps matching TRBD2 (5 bases). Looked up from germline, CDR1 is SGHRS and CDR2 is YFSETQ. CDR3 length: 15 residues. V shed 4 bases and J shed 2 bases, with 14 bases lying between them.

This clonotype was observed many times. This chain connects TRBV20-1 to TRBJ1-5, with D perhaps matching TRBD1 (6 bases). Germline V gives CDR1 DFQATT, CDR2 SNEGSKA (reference sequence). The length of the CDR3 is 14 residues. V lost 5 bases, J lost 6 bases, and 17 bases lay in between. As DNA, the CDR3 is TGCAGTGCTCGCAACTCAGGGGACTCTCAGCCCCAGCATTTT. This codes for CSARNSGDSQPQHF.

This clonotype was detected many times. V gene TRBV7-2 combines with J gene TRBJ1-6; TRBD1 might be the D (5 bases). This CDR3 contains 15 residues. Looked up from germline, CDR1 is SGHTA and CDR2 is FQGNSA. V shed 4 bases and J shed 8 bases, with 15 bases lying between them. Here the CDR3 reads CASSWGPSKDSPLHF. CDR3 DNA sequence: TGTGCCAGCAGCTGGGGACCTTCCAAAGATTCACCCCTCCACTTT.

This clonotype has a count of ten or more. The rearrangement links TRBV7-2 to TRBJ1-4, with D maybe TRBD1 (6 bases). Trimming took off 6 bases at V and 0 bases at J, with 8 bases between the two ends. Germline assignment: CDR1 SGHTA and CDR2 FQGNSA. This CDR3 region has 14 residues. The CDR3 sequence: CASRQGATNEKLFF. CDR3 nucleotides: TGTGCCAGCAGACAGGGCGCAACTAATGAAAAACTGTTTTTT.

This clonotype occurred a few times. V gene TRBV20-1 combines with J gene TRBJ1-1; D remains unclear. V gave up 0 bases and J gave up 3 bases, with 8 bases separating them. Per the germline V gene, CDR1 is DFQATT and CDR2 is SNEGSKA (reference sequence). CDR3 size: 13 residues. The CDR3, as DNA: TGCAGTGCTAGAGAAGCTGGGGACACTGAAGCTTTCTTT. It specifies CSAREAGDTEAFF.

This clonotype appeared many times. The chain is built from TRBV7-2 and TRBJ2-3; D possibly corresponds to TRBD2 (5 bases). Germline V gene sequence: CDR1 SGHTA, CDR2 FQGNSA. V was cut by 2 bases and J by 4 bases, with 13 bases left in between. This CDR3 is built from 15 residues. The CDR3 bases are TGTGCCAGCAGCTTACGGGGTCCGGACGCAGATACGCAGTATTTT. Its protein is CASSLRGPDADTQYF.

The table lists this clonotype with many counts. V is TRBV28 and J is TRBJ1-5; maybe TRBD1 (5 bases). Germline V CDR1 and CDR2: MDHEN, SYDVKM. V was clipped by 5 bases and J by 4 bases, with 21 bases between them. The CDR3 contains 17 residues. CDR3 sequence reads: CASSPGLGGARNQPQHF. CDR3 sequence (DNA): TGTGCCAGCAGTCCTGGGCTGGGAGGGGCACGAAATCAGCCCCAGCATTTT. Combining the CDR3 with reference TRBV28 and TRBJ1-5 gives the whole variable domain DVKVTQSSRYLVKRTGEKVFLECVQDMDHENMFWYRQDPGLGLRLIYFSYDVKMKEKGDIPEGYSVSREKKERFSLILESASTNQTSMYLCASSPGLGGARNQPQHFGDGTRLSIL.

This rearrangement joins TRBV2 to TRBJ2-5; possibly TRBD1 or TRBD2 for D (6 bases each). Germline assignment: CDR1 SNHLY and CDR2 FYNNEI. The CDR3 has 15 amino acids. Trimming stripped 4 bases from V and 1 base from J, with 13 bases between. The CDR3 here is CASSAGATLQETQYF. DNA for the CDR3: TGTGCCAGCAGTGCGGGGGCCACTCTCCAAGAGACCCAGTACTTC.

The J gene is TRBJ1-2, the V gene TRBV9; D might be TRBD1 (5 bases). V shed 3 bases and J shed 4 bases, with 16 bases lying between them. Germline loops: CDR1 SGDLS, CDR2 YYNGEE. This CDR3 has 15 residues. The CDR3 DNA is TGTGCCAGCAGCGCTCCACACAGGCTGGGCTATGGCTACACCTTC. Translating gives CASSAPHRLGYGYTF.

Ten or more counts support this clonotype. This sequence joins TRBV6-1 and TRBJ1-5, with a possible D match to TRBD1 (6 bases). Germline V lookup: CDR1 MNHNS, CDR2 SASEGT. Trimming pared 2 bases from V and 4 bases from J, leaving 15 bases between. The CDR3 has 16 residues. The CDR3 bases are TGTGCCAGCAGTGAACGGGACATAGGGCCAAATCAGCCCCAGCATTTT. Protein product: CASSERDIGPNQPQHF.

V usage is TRBV20-1 and J usage is TRBJ1-5; D call uncertain. CDR3 size: 13 residues. Germline values: CDR1 DFQATT, CDR2 SNEGSKA (reference sequence). Trimming stripped 8 bases from V and 0 bases from J, with 11 bases between. The CDR3 here is CSSLMDSNQPQHF. The CDR3 bases are TGCAGTTCGCTAATGGATAGCAATCAGCCCCAGCATTTT.

The sample holds many counts of this clonotype. V usage is TRBV12-3 or TRBV12-4 and J usage is TRBJ1-2; the D gene is possibly TRBD1 (6 bases). This CDR3 is 15 amino acids long. V was trimmed by 1 base and J by 0 bases, leaving 9 bases between them. CDR3 amino acids: CASSLVGAPNYGYTF. CDR3 in DNA: TGTGCCAGCAGTTTAGTGGGGGCGCCTAACTATGGCTACACCTTC.

Ten or more counts support this clonotype. The chain couples TRBV7-2 to TRBJ2-1; D may be TRBD2 (6 bases). Germline V CDR1 and CDR2: SGHTA, FQGNSA. V was trimmed by 1 base and J by 7 bases, leaving 11 bases between them. The CDR3 totals 14 residues. CDR3 in amino acids: CASSLGLVGNEQFF. The CDR3 coding sequence is TGTGCCAGCAGCTTAGGACTAGTTGGAAATGAGCAGTTCTTC.